Following are 6 T cell receptor beta chains from one sample sequenced in a study of T cells in Graves' hyperthyroidism and ophthalmopathy. What was amplified from RNA transcripts were TCR beta CDR3 regions. An initial round of RT-PCR targeting the TCR CDR3 relied on the HTBI primer set. TCRdb re-derived calls from the multiplex PCR reads in MiXCR, one entry per CDR3 protein. The table shows about half a million distinct CDR3 sequences, with around a quarter occurring only once. The sample taken for sequencing was blood. All receptors derive from a woman aged 30 to 39 with Graves' ophthalmopathy.

The table lists this clonotype with many counts. The chain combines TRBV6-2 or TRBV6-3 with TRBJ1-5; unclear D gene. In germline, CDR1 is MNHEY, CDR2 SVGEGT. The CDR3 is 18 residues long. With 2 bases removed from V and 0 bases from J, the gap between germline ends came to 17 bases. CDR3 coding DNA: TGTGCCAGCAGTTACGCTCGAAGCGGCACTTATAGCAATCAGCCCCAGCATTTT. It yields the protein CASSYARSGTYSNQPQHF.

This chain joins TRBV29-1 and TRBJ2-2; D is perhaps TRBD1 (7 bases). Germline V gene sequence: CDR1 SQVTM, CDR2 ANQGSEA. V dropped 2 bases and J dropped 5 bases, with 18 bases sitting between them. CDR3 length equals 16 residues. The CDR3 nucleotides are TGCAGCGTTGAAAAGGCGGGACAGAGTTATACCGGGGAGCTGTTTTTT. It is translated as CSVEKAGQSYTGELFF.

Many counts were recorded for this clonotype. The V gene is TRBV6-5, the J gene TRBJ1-1; D is possibly TRBD1 (6 bases). Germline V lookup: CDR1 MNHEY, CDR2 SVGAGI. The CDR3 contains 13 residues. The V and J ends lost 7 bases and 4 bases respectively, with 13 bases between them. The CDR3 protein is CASTQTGTTEAFF. The DNA for the CDR3 is TGTGCCAGCACGCAGACAGGAACCACTGAAGCTTTCTTT.

This sequence joins TRBV6-2 or TRBV6-3 and TRBJ2-5, with D maybe TRBD2 (5 bases). The CDR3 is 15 amino acids. V lost 6 bases and J 2 bases, leaving 16 bases between the germline ends. Germline values: CDR1 MNHEY, CDR2 SVGEGT. The CDR3 region is CASRPLDWGQETQYF. CDR3 DNA sequence: TGTGCCAGCAGGCCACTGGACTGGGGACAAGAGACCCAGTACTTC.

This clonotype was counted ten times or more. The rearrangement links TRBV28 to TRBJ2-7; D call uncertain. This CDR3 has 12 residues. CDR1 and CDR2 (germline): MDHEN, SYDVKM. The V end was cut by 11 bases, the J end by 0 bases, with 11 bases between. The CDR3 reads CACYGSSYEQYF. The CDR3 DNA sequence: TGTGCCTGCTATGGAAGCTCCTACGAGCAGTACTTC.

In its sample, this clonotype was seen many times. This chain joins TRBV5-1 and TRBJ1-2, with 11 positions matching TRBD1. The CDR3 extends over 14 amino acids. Unmatched junction bases numbered 4, after V lost 4 bases and J lost 5 bases. Germline CDR1 is SGHRS and CDR2 is YFSETQ. The CDR3 is CASSPDRGPYGYTF. The CDR3 DNA reads as TGCGCCAGCAGCCCGGACAGGGGGCCGTATGGCTACACCTTC.